The clone carrying this T cell receptor beta chain was detected ten times or more. Its target is unknown. Regions amplified from RNA transcripts were the TCR beta CDR3 regions. First-round RT-PCR with HTBI primers amplified the TCR CDR3 region. TCRdb analysed the multiplex PCR reads with MiXCR anew, one entry per CDR3 protein. The sample carries 500,000 to 600,000 distinct CDR3 sequences, over 15% recorded once. The data were taken from a study of T cells in Graves' hyperthyroidism and ophthalmopathy. Overall study results and limits: Blood shared most expanded thyroid clonotypes above 0.001.

The CDR3 is 16 amino acids. Germline CDR1 DFQATT, CDR2 SNEGSKA (reference sequence). The V gene end was trimmed by 6 bases and the J gene end by 3 bases; junction bases not matched to a gene: 11. The sequenced sample consisted of blood. The TCR originated in a woman aged 18-29 years with Graves' hyperthyroidism. The chain links TRBV20-1 to TRBJ1-2; 12 bases are a match to TRBD1. The CDR3 coding sequence is TGCAGTGCGACTGGATCGGGACAGGGGGCGGACTATGGCTACACCTTC. This translates into CSATGSGQGADYGYTF.